Sequencing of this T cell receptor beta chain was carried out in a study of cytomegalovirus exposure and HLA in healthy donors. Study-wide background: It was reported in a later analysis that the 120 or so validation repertoires used the same platform as the approximately 670 first-cohort repertoires.

Germline V gene data show CDR1 as SGHRS and CDR2 as YFSETQ. CDR3 size: 16 residues. Trimming took 4 bases from V and 4 from J; bases not matched to a gene: 10. Libraries were prepared by immunoSEQ multiplex PCR; TCRdb keeps only in-frame clonotypes and omits some of them. The sample lists 70,000 to 90,000 clones, around four fifths occurring once. The chain links TRBV5-1 to TRBJ1-2, with 10 bases fitting TRBD1. This TCR derives from a man aged 25-40 years in good health and CMV-seronegative. Material: PBMCs. This chain's CDR3 is CASSSPDRGIFYGYTF. The CDR3 bases are TGCGCCAGCAGCAGCCCGGACAGGGGGATATTCTATGGCTACACCTTC.